This T cell receptor (beta chain) came from a study of identifying expanded T cells in peripheral blood. Study-level results: Variance in clone template counts between approximately 2-week samples significantly increased with total template count across all healthy donors.

Measured with immunoSEQ multiplex PCR; TCRdb has only the in-frame clones, and not every one. The profile shows about 80,000 clones, roughly 84% of them singletons. Turning to this clone: The antigen is not known.

The CDR3 extends over 13 amino acids. The ends were cut back, 3 bases at V and 4 bases at J, with 10 bases in the middle. Germline values: CDR1 SGHRS, CDR2 YFSETQ. Sequenced: blood. The chain joins TRBV5-1 to TRBJ1-1; the D gene is possibly TRBD1 (5 bases). The TCR was taken from a person between 18 and 69 years old in good health. CDR3 in DNA: TGCGCCAGCAGCTATGGGGGGTCCACTGAAGCTTTCTTT. It is translated as CASSYGGSTEAFF.